Following are 14 T cell receptor beta chains from one sample sequenced in a study of T cell responses to AZD1222 COVID-19 vaccine. Generated by immunoSEQ multiplex PCR, the TCRdb table keeps only in-frame clones and is missing some. The table lists 90,000 to 150,000 clones, roughly nine tenths of them singletons. Here the sequenced sample was peripheral blood, taken on day 0 of AZD1222 vaccination. These receptors all come from an adult in good health.

The chain recombines TRBV11-2 with TRBJ2-1; D unclear. This CDR3 is built from 15 residues. From germline, CDR1 is SGHAT and CDR2 FQNNGV. Trimming shortened V by 1 base and J by 3 bases, and 10 bases separated the two germline ends. The CDR3 bases are TGTGCCAGCAGCTTAGCGCTCGTCCTCTACAATGAGCAGTTCTTC. Protein: CASSLALVLYNEQFF.

V is TRBV5-1 and J is TRBJ2-1; 11 bases are shared with TRBD2. Germline V gene lookup returns CDR1 SGHRS and CDR2 YFSETQ. The ends lost 1 base at V and 9 bases at J; junction bases unmatched: 3. CDR3 size: 14 residues. This CDR3 reads CASSLTSGSIEQFF. In nucleotides, the CDR3 is TGCGCCAGCAGCTTGACTAGCGGGAGTATTGAGCAGTTCTTC.

Only a few counts were recorded for this clone. This rearrangement joins TRBV4-1 to TRBJ2-2; possible D gene TRBD2, 5 bases. The CDR3 totals 17 residues. In germline, CDR1 is MGHRA, CDR2 YSYEKL. Deletions cut 1 base from V and 4 bases from J, with 16 bases between. The DNA of the CDR3 is TGCGCCAGCAGCCAAGGTGGAGGCCTAAGGAGCACCGGGGAGCTGTTTTTT. Translating gives CASSQGGGLRSTGELFF.

The genes are TRBV3-1 (or the pseudogene TRBV3-2) and TRBJ2-1, with D unclear. CDR1 LGHDT and CDR2 YNNKEL come from the germline V gene (reference sequence). V lost 0 bases to trimming and J lost 0 bases, with 12 bases between them. CDR3 length equals 17 residues. DNA of the CDR3: TGTGCCAGCAGCCAAGAGACCCTGTGGGACTCCTACAATGAGCAGTTCTTC. Translated: CASSQETLWDSYNEQFF.

The chain has TRBV2 and TRBJ2-7; no clear D. Germline V gene lookup returns CDR1 SNHLY and CDR2 FYNNEI. The CDR3 sequence is 15 residues long. V was shortened by 2 bases and J by 0 bases, with 11 bases between the two germline ends. This CDR3 reads CASSEQWQNSYEQYF. DNA for the CDR3: TGTGCCAGCAGTGAACAGTGGCAGAACTCCTACGAGCAGTACTTC.

In DNA form, the CDR3 reads TGTGCCTGGAGTCCTATGACAGCAGTGACTGAAGCTTTCTTT. It codes for CAWSPMTAVTEAFF. This chain uses TRBV30 with TRBJ1-1; the D gene is possibly TRBD1 (5 bases). In germline, CDR1 is GTSNPN, CDR2 SVGIG (reference sequence). CDR3 length equals 14 residues. V lost 2 bases and J 5 bases, leaving 15 bases between the germline ends.

This chain uses TRBV28 with TRBJ1-2; weak D call: TRBD1 (6 bases). V lost 5 bases and J 4 bases, leaving 17 bases between the germline ends. This CDR3 spans 15 amino acids. The V gene's germline CDR1 is MDHEN and CDR2 SYDVKM. The CDR3 reads CASSPSLGGFYGYTF. As DNA, the CDR3 is TGTGCCAGCAGTCCATCGTTAGGGGGGTTCTATGGCTACACCTTC.

The genes are TRBV7-2 and TRBJ2-1, with 7 bases lining up with TRBD2. V was pared by 5 bases and J by 8 bases, with 12 bases of the junction left unmatched. CDR3 length equals 15 residues. The germline gives CDR1 SGHTA, CDR2 FQGNSA. The CDR3 nucleotides read TGTGCCAGCAGCCCCGTTGGGAGGGCGGCCGATGAGCAGTTCTTC. Protein product: CASSPVGRAADEQFF.

This clone was detected only a few times. The CDR3 DNA reads TGTGCCAGCAGCTCAACGGGGGCAGGGTGGGGTGAAAAACTGTTTTTT. This gives the protein CASSSTGAGWGEKLFF. The chain has TRBV11-2 and TRBJ1-4; D perhaps matches TRBD1 (6 bases). Germline loops: CDR1 SGHAT, CDR2 FQNNGV. The CDR3 spans 16 residues. Trimming removed 4 bases from V and 7 bases from J, with 19 bases in between.

This clone came up a few times. This sequence joins TRBV29-1 and TRBJ1-1; D is ambiguous. CDR1 is SQVTM and CDR2 is ANQGSEA in the germline V gene. Trimming stripped 5 bases from V and 1 base from J, with 11 bases between. CDR3 length equals 13 residues. The CDR3 loop reads CSVSHTENTEAFF. CDR3 sequence (DNA): TGCAGCGTTTCCCACACGGAGAACACTGAAGCTTTCTTT.

The V and J genes are TRBV12-3 or TRBV12-4 and TRBJ2-7; D is perhaps TRBD2 (5 bases). The CDR3 is 11 amino acids. With 5 bases removed from V and 7 bases from J, the gap between germline ends came to 9 bases. CDR3 residues: CASSPGDEQYF. The DNA of the CDR3 is TGTGCCAGCAGTCCCGGGGATGAGCAGTACTTC.

The rearrangement uses TRBV30 and TRBJ2-5; 7 nucleotides align to TRBD2. The germline V gene has CDR1 GTSNPN and CDR2 SVGIG (reference sequence). This CDR3 spans 16 amino acids. The V segment lost 2 bases and the J segment 2 bases; nucleotides outside the gene matches: 11. The CDR3 here is CAWSSWASGPQETQYF. CDR3 nucleotides: TGTGCCTGGAGTTCCTGGGCTAGCGGACCTCAAGAGACCCAGTACTTC. The full variable domain, with the rest looked up from reference TRBV30 and TRBJ2-5, is SQTIHQWPATLVQPVGSPLSLECTVEGTSNPNLYWYRQAAGRGLQLLFYSVGIGQISSEVPQNLSASRPQDRQFILSSKKLLLSDSGFYLCAWSSWASGPQETQYFGPGTRLLVL.

The chain couples TRBV6-5 to TRBJ2-2, with a tentative D call TRBD2 (6 bases). The CDR3 is 14 residues long. The germline V gene encodes CDR1 MNHEY and CDR2 SVGAGI. The ends were cut back, 6 bases at V and 8 bases at J, with 16 bases in the middle. The CDR3 DNA follows: TGTGCCAGCAGGATCAGTGGGGAGGTTGGGGAGCTGTTTTTT. It encodes CASRISGEVGELFF.

The chain joins TRBV27 to TRBJ1-1, with D uncertain. The germline V gene has CDR1 MNHEY and CDR2 SMNVEV (reference sequence). V was clipped by 3 bases and J by 1 base, with 12 bases between them. This CDR3 spans 15 amino acids. CDR3 coding DNA: TGTGCCAGCAGTTTGAGCTGGGCGGCGAACACTGAAGCTTTCTTT. This translates into CASSLSWAANTEAFF.